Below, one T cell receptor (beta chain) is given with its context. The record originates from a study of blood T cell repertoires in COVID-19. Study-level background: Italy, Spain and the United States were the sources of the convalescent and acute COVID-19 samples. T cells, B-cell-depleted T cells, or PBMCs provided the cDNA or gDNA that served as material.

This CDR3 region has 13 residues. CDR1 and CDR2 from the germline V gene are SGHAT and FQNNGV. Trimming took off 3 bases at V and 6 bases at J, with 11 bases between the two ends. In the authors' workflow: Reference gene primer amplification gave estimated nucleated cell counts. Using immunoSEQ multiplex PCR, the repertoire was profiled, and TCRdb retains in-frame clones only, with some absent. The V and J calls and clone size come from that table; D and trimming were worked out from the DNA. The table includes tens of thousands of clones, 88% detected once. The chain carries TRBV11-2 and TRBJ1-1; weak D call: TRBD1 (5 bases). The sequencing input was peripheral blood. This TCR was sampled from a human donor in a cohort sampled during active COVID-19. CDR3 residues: CASSFRGGAEAFF. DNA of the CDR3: TGTGCCAGCAGCTTCCGCGGAGGGGCTGAAGCTTTCTTT.